This TCR beta chain was captured by sequencing in a study of control samples from healthy donors and cancer patients. The repertoire was sequenced with immunoSEQ multiplex PCR; TCRdb's copy has only in-frame clones and lacks some. The table includes 130,000 or so clones, approximately 91% detected once. The CDR3 contains 16 residues. Trimming cost V 4 bases and J 5 bases, with 20 bases left between them. Germline V gene lookup returns CDR1 SGHTA and CDR2 FQGNSA. The TCR comes from a middle-aged man in good health. J is TRBJ1-2 and V is TRBV7-2; the D gene is possibly TRBD1 (5 bases). Specimen: blood. CDR3: CASSSREPGTQYGYTF. As DNA, the CDR3 is TGTGCCAGCAGCTCCCGTGAACCCGGGACGCAATATGGCTACACCTTC.